This T cell receptor beta chain was identified during a study of Ad26.COV2.S vaccination and SARS-CoV-2 variants. Study-wide results and limits: Vaccine recipients had higher spike-specific TCR breadth than placebo recipients.

CDR3 size: 15 residues. The germline V gene encodes CDR1 SGHVS and CDR2 FNYEAQ. Between the trimmed V and J ends, which lost 0 bases and 7 bases, there was a span of 16 bases. Comment on this clone: Antigen: not known.

Clones were read by immunoSEQ multiplex PCR, and TCRdb kept only the in-frame ones, dropping some. The table lists about 350,000 clones, approximately 90% of them singletons. The receptor comes from a human donor who had recovered from COVID-19. J is TRBJ2-7 and V is TRBV7-6; D could derive from TRBD1 or TRBD2 (5 bases each). Sequencing was performed on peripheral blood, taken after recovery from COVID-19. Here the CDR3 reads CASSLASGAAGEQYF. CDR3 DNA sequence: TGTGCCAGCAGCTTAGCGTCCGGGGCCGCAGGAGAGCAGTACTTC.